This TCR beta chain was recovered during a study of T-cell reconstitution after alpha-beta-depleted transplantation in children. Overall study results and limits: T-cell numbers and diversity, one year after transplant, stemmed largely from T cells that were newly produced. Day-60 TCRbeta diversity that was high in some patients was derived from surviving recipient T cells and thymic progenitors.

As regards this clonotype: The antigen remains unidentified.

Germline CDR1 and CDR2: SGHRS and YFSETQ. V shed 1 base, J shed 7 bases, and the junction held 9 bases outside the gene matches. The CDR3 is 15 amino acids. This sample's TCRbeta library carried unique molecular identifier barcodes. TCRdb called the PCR reads again in MiXCR, with one record for every CDR3 protein. The sample holds about 120,000 distinct CDR3 sequences, 9% to 12% seen once. Sequencing used PBMCs, obtained before TCRalphabeta/CD19-depleted stem cell transplant. The V call is TRBV5-1, the J call TRBJ2-7; 9 bases are a match to TRBD2. The receptor's source is a boy between 2 and 15 years old with acute lymphoblastic leukemia, due to receive a stem cell transplant. The CDR3 nucleotides are TGCGCCAGCAGCTTGTGGGGTAGCGGGAGTAAAGAGCAGTACTTC. This sequence encodes CASSLWGSGSKEQYF.